Listed here are 27 T cell receptor beta chains from one sample, sequenced in a study of intratumoral heterogeneity in liver cancer. Method: immunoSEQ multiplex PCR; TCRdb's copy keeps in-frame clones and lacks some. Of under 7,500 clones listed, about 71% were seen once; the top ten hold 35% to 50%. Each tumour sample represents a distinct, spatially separated region of the hepatocellular carcinoma nodule. The specimen was tumor tissue, collected before any cancer treatment. These receptors were collected from a woman between 65 and 79 years old with hepatocellular carcinoma.

This chain uses TRBV18 with TRBJ2-7, with D possibly being TRBD1 (6 bases). Trimming shortened V by 3 bases and J by 4 bases, and 19 bases separated the two germline ends. CDR1 is KGHSH, CDR2 LQKENI, per germline. The CDR3 is 16 residues long. The CDR3 DNA sequence: TGTGCCAGCTCACCTCTCCCCCAGGGGAAAGGATACGAGCAGTACTTC. This codes for CASSPLPQGKGYEQYF.

The chain combines TRBV21-1 with TRBJ1-2. TRBV21-1 is marked as a pseudogene. The CDR3 loop spans 12 amino acids. The chain's CDR3 is CASKGGGDGYTF. CDR3 bases: TGTGCCAGCAAGGGGGGAGGGGATGGCTACACCTTC.

This clone was observed a handful of times. Additional DNA sequences in this sample encode the identical CDR3. The chain combines TRBV27 with TRBJ1-1; 8 bases agree with TRBD1. This CDR3 region has 14 residues. Unmatched junction bases numbered 7, after V lost 5 bases and J lost 5 bases. CDR1 is MNHEY, CDR2 SMNVEV, per germline (reference sequence). The CDR3 DNA reads TGTGCCAGCAGTCCACAGGGGGTAGGGACTGAAGCTTTCTTT. As protein: CASSPQGVGTEAFF.

CDR3 protein: CASSLGRRWGKYEKLFF. The DNA for the CDR3 is TGTGCCAGCAGTCTCGGACGTAGATGGGGCAAATATGAAAAACTGTTTTTT. The rearrangement uses TRBV28 and TRBJ1-4; D is perhaps TRBD1 (5 bases). This CDR3 is built from 17 residues. The germline gives CDR1 MDHEN, CDR2 SYDVKM. Trimming left V 5 bases short and J 6 bases short, with 22 bases between.

V usage is TRBV3-1 (or the pseudogene TRBV3-2) and J usage is TRBJ2-2; D is possibly TRBD1 (5 bases). Trimming pared 4 bases from V and 4 bases from J, leaving 13 bases between. The length of the CDR3 is 15 residues. Germline-derived CDR1 and CDR2 are LGHDT and YNNKEL (reference sequence). The CDR3 region has the DNA TGTGCCAGCAGCCGGCGGAGCGACAGCACCGGGGAGCTGTTTTTT. This translates into CASSRRSDSTGELFF.

This chain joins TRBV19 and TRBJ2-2; possibly TRBD2 for D (5 bases). V dropped 3 bases and J dropped 6 bases, with 8 bases sitting between them. Germline values: CDR1 LNHDA, CDR2 SQIVND (reference sequence). This CDR3 has 13 residues. The DNA for the CDR3 is TGTGCCAGTAGTATGGAGGCGTCCGGGGAGCTGTTTTTT. Amino acid sequence: CASSMEASGELFF.

The chain recombines TRBV9 with TRBJ2-7; D call uncertain. The germline gives CDR1 SGDLS, CDR2 YYNGEE. The ends were cut back, 0 bases at V and 2 bases at J, with 6 bases in the middle. This CDR3 contains 13 residues. The CDR3 spells CASSVDGTYEQYF. The CDR3 DNA reads TGTGCCAGCAGCGTAGATGGGACCTACGAGCAGTACTTC.

CDR3 loop: CASSFGGVSNEQFF. Here the CDR3 DNA reads TGTGCCAGCAGTTTCGGGGGAGTTAGCAATGAGCAGTTCTTC. The chain uses TRBV6-5 and TRBJ2-1, with TRBD2 as a possible D gene (6 bases). The V end lost 4 bases, the J end lost 6 bases, and 13 bases lay between the germline ends. The germline CDR1 and CDR2 sequences are MNHEY and SVGAGI. CDR3 length equals 14 residues.

The table lists this clone with a few counts. The V and J genes are TRBV27 and TRBJ1-6; no clear D. Looked up from germline, CDR1 is MNHEY and CDR2 is SMNVEV (reference sequence). This CDR3 has 15 amino acids. V was shortened by 6 bases and J by 0 bases, with 9 bases between the two germline ends. Here the CDR3 reads CASRSPSSYNSPLHF. CDR3 coding DNA: TGTGCCAGCAGATCCCCCAGCTCCTATAATTCACCCCTCCACTTT.

The chain is built from TRBV29-1 and TRBJ1-1; D is possibly TRBD1 (5 bases). The length of the CDR3 is 11 residues. Germline V gene lookup returns CDR1 SQVTM and CDR2 ANQGSEA. Trimming left V 6 bases short and J 2 bases short, with 7 bases between. The CDR3 loop is CSVGHNTEAFF. The CDR3 DNA sequence: TGCAGCGTAGGACACAACACTGAAGCTTTCTTT.

V gene TRBV4-1 combines with J gene TRBJ2-5, with D possibly being TRBD1 or TRBD2 (5 bases each). The CDR3 is made up of 14 amino acids. Germline V gives CDR1 MGHRA, CDR2 YSYEKL. V was pared by 4 bases and J by 6 bases, with 15 bases between. The CDR3 spells CASSRGMASKTQYF. CDR3 nucleotides: TGCGCCAGCAGCCGGGGGATGGCGTCAAAGACCCAGTACTTC.

The V gene is TRBV9, the J gene TRBJ2-5; D is undetermined. The CDR3 totals 14 residues. CDR1 SGDLS and CDR2 YYNGEE come from the germline V gene. The V end lost 3 bases, the J end lost 0 bases, and 9 bases lay between the germline ends. CDR3 nucleotides: TGTGCCAGCAGCGCAAGCACAAACCAAGAGACCCAGTACTTC. Amino acid sequence: CASSASTNQETQYF.

This rearrangement joins TRBV9 to TRBJ1-6; D is ambiguous. Trimming left V 4 bases short and J 6 bases short, with 11 bases between. The germline gives CDR1 SGDLS, CDR2 YYNGEE. The CDR3 is 14 amino acids. The chain's CDR3 is CASSPRQANSPLHF. CDR3 coding DNA: TGTGCCAGCAGCCCGAGGCAGGCTAATTCACCCCTCCACTTT. Full variable domain (missing parts from reference TRBV9 and TRBJ1-6): DSGVTQTPKHLITATGQRVTLRCSPRSGDLSVYWYQQSLDQGLQFLIQYYNGEERAKGNILERFSAQQFPDLHSELNLSSLELGDSALYFCASSPRQANSPLHFGNGTRLTVT.

The chain employs TRBV4-2 and TRBJ2-2; 8 bases line up with TRBD2. CDR1 and CDR2 (germline): LGHNA, YNFKEQ. V was pared by 2 bases and J by 4 bases, with 3 bases of the junction left unmatched. The CDR3 totals 15 residues. DNA of the CDR3: TGTGCCAGCAGCCAAAGCGGGGGCGCCACCGGGGAGCTGTTTTTT. Its protein is CASSQSGGATGELFF.

The rearrangement links TRBV6-5 to TRBJ2-7; tentatively, D is TRBD1 (6 bases). V was pared by 6 bases and J by 0 bases, with 15 bases between. The CDR3 has 15 amino acids. Germline V lookup: CDR1 MNHEY, CDR2 SVGAGI. This CDR3 is CASRWTEGSSYEQYF. The CDR3 coding sequence is TGTGCCAGCAGGTGGACAGAAGGAAGCTCCTACGAGCAGTACTTC.

For this clone: This same CDR3 is encoded by further DNA sequences in the sample. The J gene is TRBJ1-1, the V gene TRBV27, with TRBD1 identical over 8 bases. V trimming: 5 bases; J trimming: 4 bases; junction bases outside the gene matches: 6. CDR1 is MNHEY and CDR2 is SMNVEV in the germline V gene (reference sequence). This CDR3 is 14 amino acids long. CDR3 nucleotides: TGTGCCAGCAGTCCACAGGGGGTTGGCACTGAAGCTTTCTTT. It yields the protein CASSPQGVGTEAFF.

The V call is TRBV28, the J call TRBJ2-1; TRBD2 might be the D (5 bases). The CDR3 has 16 amino acids. The germline V gene has CDR1 MDHEN and CDR2 SYDVKM. The V end was cut by 7 bases, the J end by 0 bases, with 16 bases between. CDR3 sequence: CASIHNGVPSYNEQFF. The CDR3 bases are TGTGCCAGCATACATAACGGGGTACCCTCCTACAATGAGCAGTTCTTC.

Only a few counts were recorded for this clone. The chain combines TRBV19 with TRBJ1-4, with D perhaps matching TRBD1 (5 bases). The CDR3 has 13 amino acids. V was pared by 7 bases and J by 8 bases, with 14 bases between. CDR1 and CDR2 from the germline V gene are LNHDA and SQIVND (reference sequence). The CDR3 loop reads CASKVQAGEKLFF. CDR3 bases: TGTGCCAGTAAGGTACAGGCGGGCGAAAAACTGTTTTTT.

This sequence joins TRBV10-3 and TRBJ2-5; maybe TRBD1 (6 bases). The CDR3 is made up of 14 amino acids. V shed 4 bases and J shed 5 bases, with 14 bases lying between them. Germline CDR1 is ENHRY and CDR2 is SYGVKD. The chain's CDR3 is CAISGGRGIETQYF. The DNA for the CDR3 is TGTGCCATCAGTGGGGGCAGGGGAATCGAGACCCAGTACTTC.

V and J are TRBV7-3 and TRBJ2-3; D gene unclear. V lost 5 bases, J lost 4 bases, and 7 bases lay in between. The CDR3 loop spans 12 amino acids. Germline-derived CDR1 and CDR2 are SGHTA and FQGTGA. The CDR3 DNA sequence: TGTGCCAGCAGCCCCACCCCAGATACGCAGTATTTT. Protein: CASSPTPDTQYF.

This chain joins TRBV28 and TRBJ1-4; D perhaps matches TRBD1 (6 bases). V lost 1 base to trimming and J lost 6 bases, with 12 bases between them. This CDR3 region has 15 residues. CDR1 and CDR2 (germline): MDHEN, SYDVKM. CDR3 sequence reads: CASSLSGEGYEKLFF. Written as DNA, the CDR3 is TGTGCCAGCAGTTTATCAGGGGAGGGGTATGAAAAACTGTTTTTT.

This clone was observed a few times. The J gene is TRBJ1-2, the V gene TRBV5-6, with D possibly matching TRBD1 (6 bases). The V gene's germline CDR1 is SGHDT and CDR2 YYEEEE. The CDR3 is 13 amino acids. Deletions cut 4 bases from V and 3 bases from J, with 10 bases between. CDR3 coding DNA: TGTGCCAGCAGCCCAGGGGACCACTATGGCTACACCTTC. Translating gives CASSPGDHYGYTF.

The chain links TRBV7-9 to TRBJ2-1, with unresolved D. V was trimmed by 3 bases and J by 6 bases, leaving 9 bases between them. From germline, CDR1 is SEHNR and CDR2 FQNEAQ (reference sequence). The CDR3 is 13 amino acids. CDR3 bases: TGTGCCAGCAGCTTTTGGGTGGGCAATGAGCAGTTCTTC. It codes for CASSFWVGNEQFF.

Comments on this clone: The sample has other DNA sequences that encode this CDR3 too. V is TRBV5-4 and J is TRBJ2-1, with no clear D. Trimming took off 2 bases at V and 6 bases at J, with 3 bases between the two ends. In germline, CDR1 is SGHNT, CDR2 YYREEE (reference sequence). The CDR3 covers 11 residues. DNA of the CDR3: TGTGCCAGCAGCTTTAGCAATGAGCAGTTCTTC. This encodes CASSFSNEQFF.

The gene calls are TRBV3-1 (or the pseudogene TRBV3-2) and TRBJ1-5; no clear D gene. Trimming pared 1 base from V and 1 base from J, leaving 11 bases between. In germline, CDR1 is LGHDT, CDR2 YNNKEL (reference sequence). CDR3 length: 16 residues. The DNA of the CDR3 is TGTGCCAGCAGCCAAGGATGGACGGGGAGCAATCAGCCCCAGCATTTT. The encoded protein is CASSQGWTGSNQPQHF.

The V gene is TRBV7-9, the J gene TRBJ1-6; D call uncertain. This CDR3 is built from 12 residues. In germline, CDR1 is SEHNR, CDR2 FQNEAQ (reference sequence). Trimming shortened V by 3 bases and J by 7 bases, and 4 bases separated the two germline ends. The CDR3 reads CASSFPNSPLHF. CDR3 nucleotides: TGTGCCAGCAGCTTCCCGAATTCACCCCTCCACTTT.

In this sample, this clone turned up once. The V gene is TRBV7-3, the J gene TRBJ2-5, with D uncertain. This CDR3 comprises 13 residues. Germline lookup yields CDR1 SGHTA and CDR2 FQGTGA. With 4 bases removed from V and 2 bases from J, the gap between germline ends came to 8 bases. CDR3 amino acids: CASSSSNQETQYF. DNA of the CDR3: TGTGCCAGCAGCTCCTCGAATCAAGAGACCCAGTACTTC.